These 3 T cell receptor beta chains came from one sample sequenced in a study of blood T cell repertoires in COVID-19. Sequenced by immunoSEQ multiplex PCR; TCRdb stores in-frame clones only, minus some. This sample has about 100,000 clones, with about 88% found just once. Sequencing was performed on peripheral blood. The receptors come from a man aged 30 to 45 in a cohort sampled during active COVID-19.

The J gene is TRBJ2-1, the V gene TRBV28; TRBD2 matches at 10 bases. V was clipped by 6 bases and J by 6 bases; unmatched bases: 8. Germline CDR1 is MDHEN and CDR2 is SYDVKM. The CDR3 sequence is 15 residues long. CDR3 amino acids: CASRKSGGAVNEQFF. CDR3 DNA: TGTGCCAGCAGGAAAAGCGGGGGGGCCGTCAATGAGCAGTTCTTC.

The chain links TRBV19 to TRBJ2-1; weak D call: TRBD2 (6 bases). The CDR3 runs 15 residues. Looked up from germline, CDR1 is LNHDA and CDR2 is SQIVND (reference sequence). Trimming stripped 2 bases from V and 8 bases from J, with 16 bases between. The CDR3 DNA reads TGTGCCAGTAGTATAATGGGGGACTCGTTGGATGAGCAGTTCTTC. This sequence encodes CASSIMGDSLDEQFF. Complete variable domain (other parts from reference TRBV19 and TRBJ2-1): DGGITQSPKYLFRKEGQNVTLSCEQNLNHDAMYWYRQDPGQGLRLIYYSQIVNDFQKGDIAEGYSVSREKKESFPLTVTSAQKNPTAFYLCASSIMGDSLDEQFFGPGTRLTVL.

As to this clone: One end of the junction varies from germline; a read error may be responsible. The J gene is TRBJ1-2, the V gene TRBV6-5; TRBD1 might be the D (5 bases). Germline loops: CDR1 MNHEY, CDR2 SVGAGI. The CDR3 covers 12 residues. The CDR3 DNA is TGTGCCAGCAGGGGGGGGACGGTAACCTTTTGCTTC. This translates into CASRGGTVTFCF.